This TCR beta chain was identified in a study of control samples from healthy donors and cancer patients (dated by TCRdb to 2020 to 2021). V gives up 0 bases and J gives up 3 bases, and the segment between their germline ends measures 8 bases. Based on the germline V gene, the CDR1 and CDR2 sequences are MNHNS and SASEGT. Measured from the cysteine to the phenylalanine, the CDR3 is 15 residues long. Of the read, only the CDR3 DNA is kept; its 45 bases are in frame from base 1. Library preparation used the immunoSEQ multiplex PCR assay. TCRdb obtained this table from immuneACCESS and retained in-frame rearrangements with V and J assigned. These tables miss some clones; where compared with another copy, unresolved V genes account for less than half of the shortfall, and the remainder is unexplained. A total of some 130,000 clones appear in this sample, roughly 92% of them only once. The ten biggest clones cover about 11% of the sample.

In regard to this clone: The antigen this receptor binds is unknown. No base qualities exist here, and no much larger clone lies one base off it.

The sequence was obtained from a man younger than 45 in good health. The chain links TRBV6-1 with TRBJ2-2; TRBD2 might be the D gene, on 6 matching bases. Source material: blood. The CDR3 corresponds to CASSEAGTHTGELFF. The bases are TGTGCCAGCAGTGAAGCGGGGACTCACACCGGGGAGCTGTTTTTT.